The rows below give T cell receptor beta chains drawn from one sample of a study of T cell repertoires in cytomegalovirus infection. One entry per CDR3 protein, called by TCRdb with MiXCR from the reads. The sample shows 65,000 to 90,000 distinct CDR3 sequences, under 5% of them seen only once. Sequenced input: PBMCs. The source is a human donor in good health (CMV status not recorded). Some clones in this sample may be carry-over from other donors' samples. Each CDR3 is given with its conserved first and last residue. The D gene is left open where the match is weak. Clone size is not always given. Where it is, it says once, few, many or a class for expanded clones.

v_gene,abundance,j_gene,d_gene,CDR3aa,CDR3nt
TRBV20-1,many,TRBJ2-4,TRBD2,CSASAGLAGENIQYF,TGCAGTGCTAGTGCCGGACTAGCGGGAGAGAACATTCAGTACTTC
TRBV7-2,many,TRBJ1-1,-,CASSSRGPRNTEAFF,TGTGCCAGCAGCTCCCGAGGCCCTAGGAACACTGAAGCTTTCTTT
TRBV12-3/TRBV12-4,-,TRBJ1-6,-,CASSRSYSPLHF,TGTGCCAGCAGTCGGTCGTATTCACCCCTCCACTTT
TRBV19,many,TRBJ2-5,-,CASSIRRNQETQYF,TGTGCCAGTAGTATCCGGCGGAACCAAGAGACCCAGTACTTC
TRBV7-6,many,TRBJ2-2,-,CASSLVSGTSAGELFF,TGTGCCAGCAGCTTAGTTAGCGGAACCTCCGCCGGGGAGCTGTTTTTT
TRBV7-8,many,TRBJ2-7,-,CATSLAGGPGEQYF,TGTGCCACCTCACTCGCAGGGGGGCCCGGGGAGCAGTACTTC
TRBV10-1,-,TRBJ2-7,TRBD2,CASSESGLAVWARYF,TGCGCCAGCAGTGAGTCGGGACTAGCGGTGTGGGCACGGTACTTC
TRBV7-8,many,TRBJ2-3,-,CASSLIVHTARLADTQYF,TGTGCCAGCAGCTTAATCGTCCACACGGCCCGTTTGGCAGATACGCAGTATTTT
TRBV5-4,many,TRBJ2-2,-,CASSPGTGELFF,TGTGCCAGCAGCCCGGGGACCGGGGAGCTGTTTTTT
TRBV27,many,TRBJ1-5,TRBD1,CASSWTGFNQPQHF,TGTGCCAGCAGTTGGACAGGGTTCAATCAGCCCCAGCATTTT
TRBV20-1,many,TRBJ1-2,-,CSASSGDYGYTF,TGCAGTGCTAGCTCCGGGGATTATGGCTACACCTTC
TRBV11-2,-,TRBJ2-7,-,CTSSFSLTKQYF,TGTACCAGCAGCTTTAGCCTTACGAAGCAGTACTTC
TRBV7-8,many,TRBJ2-1,-,CASSLAASEYNEQFF,TGTGCCAGCAGCTTAGCGGCTAGCGAGTACAATGAGCAGTTCTTC
TRBV7-2,many,TRBJ2-7,-,CASSPRGTAYEQYF,TGTGCCAGCAGCCCCCGCGGGACTGCTTACGAGCAGTACTTC
TRBV5-6,many,TRBJ2-1,-,CASSVNQRYNEQFF,TGTGCCAGCAGCGTAAATCAGAGATACAATGAGCAGTTCTTC
TRBV6-2/TRBV6-3,many,TRBJ2-7,-,CASSQTPEGEQYF,TGTGCCAGCAGTCAAACCCCTGAAGGAGAGCAGTACTTC
TRBV7-2,many,TRBJ1-2,-,CASSPDVYGYTF,TGTGCCAGCAGCCCTGACGTTTATGGCTACACCTTC